A single sample is the source of the 12 T cell receptor beta chains below, sequenced in a study of identical twins. TCRdb re-called the 5' RACE reads through MiXCR, storing one row per CDR3 protein. The table includes 500,000 to 600,000 distinct CDR3 sequences, about 20% detected once. The data also belong to a second study, concerning T cells expressing NK-cell markers.

The sequenced sample consisted of CD4+ T cells sorted from blood. All receptors come from a woman younger than 30 in good health.

This clonotype was recorded a few times. The rearrangement uses TRBV7-8 and TRBJ2-7, with 9 positions matching TRBD2. The CDR3 runs 15 residues. The germline CDR1 and CDR2 sequences are SGHVS and FQNEAQ. J was trimmed by 2 bases and V by 1 base; bases with no gene match: 3. CDR3 nucleotide sequence: TGTGCCAGCAGCTTAGGTAGCGGGGGTACCTACGAGCAGTACTTC. Protein sequence: CASSLGSGGTYEQYF.

The chain couples TRBV6-2 or TRBV6-3 to TRBJ2-2; 7 bases line up with TRBD1. The CDR3 runs to 14 residues. Germline-derived CDR1 and CDR2 are MNHEY and SVGEGT. V was clipped by 7 bases and J by 4 bases; unmatched bases: 6. The CDR3 loop reads CASNVRGSTGELFF. CDR3 in DNA: TGTGCCAGCAACGTCAGGGGGAGCACCGGGGAGCTGTTTTTT.

The chain couples TRBV6-1 to TRBJ2-7; D may correspond to TRBD1 or TRBD2 (6 bases each). Per germline, CDR1 MNHNS and CDR2 SASEGT. V lost 7 bases to trimming and J lost 4 bases, with 23 bases between them. The CDR3 runs to 16 residues. The CDR3 region is CASTPHLPGGEYEQYF. For the CDR3, the DNA is TGTGCCAGCACCCCACACCTTCCCGGGGGCGAATACGAGCAGTACTTC.

This clonotype was found a few times. The rearrangement links TRBV20-1 to TRBJ2-1, with 8 bases that match TRBD2. The CDR3 is 15 residues long. The germline CDR1 and CDR2 sequences are DFQATT and SNEGSKA (reference sequence). J was trimmed by 8 bases and V by 5 bases; bases with no gene match: 14. The CDR3 region is CSASPPAGGRDEQFF. The CDR3 region has the DNA TGCAGTGCTTCCCCCCCGGCGGGAGGACGGGATGAGCAGTTCTTC.

This clonotype was seen a handful of times. The gene calls are TRBV12-3 or TRBV12-4 and TRBJ2-3; no clear D. The CDR3 consists of 14 residues. V dropped 6 bases and J dropped 2 bases, with 12 bases sitting between them. The CDR3 DNA reads as TGTGCCAGCAGAAGGACCCAAAACACAGATACGCAGTATTTT. This encodes CASRRTQNTDTQYF.

This chain links TRBV12-3 or TRBV12-4 with TRBJ2-1; 13 bases map to TRBD2. The J segment lost 7 bases and the V segment lost 0 bases, leaving 3 bases of the junction unmatched. The CDR3 has 16 amino acids. The CDR3 DNA sequence: TGTGCCAGCAGTTTAGCCGGGACTAGCGGGGTAAATGAGCAGTTCTTC. It translates to CASSLAGTSGVNEQFF.

The chain couples TRBV3-1 to TRBJ2-6; D remains ambiguous. The V and J ends lost 6 bases and 6 bases respectively, with 9 bases between them. The CDR3 is 13 amino acids. CDR1 LGHDT and CDR2 YNNKEL come from the germline V gene (reference sequence). The CDR3: CASRALQANVLTF. As DNA, the CDR3 is TGTGCCAGCAGGGCCCTCCAGGCCAACGTCCTGACTTTC.

The chain couples TRBV10-3 to TRBJ2-7; the D gene could be TRBD1 or TRBD2 (5 bases each). V was pared by 0 bases and J by 1 base, with 13 bases between. The CDR3 has 16 amino acids. The V gene's germline CDR1 is ENHRY and CDR2 SYGVKD. In DNA, the CDR3 is TGTGCCATCAGTGAGTCGATCGATGGGGGATCCTACGAGCAGTACTTC. This codes for CAISESIDGGSYEQYF.

The chain links TRBV5-1 to TRBJ2-2, with D possibly matching TRBD2 (7 bases). The CDR3 totals 15 residues. In germline, CDR1 is SGHRS, CDR2 YFSETQ. V lost 5 bases and J lost 0, with 11 bases in between. CDR3 nucleotide sequence: TGCGCCAGCAGAAGCGGGACAACGAACACCGGGGAGCTGTTTTTT. Translated: CASRSGTTNTGELFF.

This clonotype was counted a single time. The chain recombines TRBV5-1 with TRBJ2-2; 8 positions match TRBD2. Germline loops: CDR1 SGHRS, CDR2 YFSETQ. There are 16 residues in the CDR3. Unmatched junction bases numbered 11, after V lost 4 bases and J lost 6 bases. The CDR3 nucleotides are TGCGCCAGCAGCCTGAAAAGGCGGGAGGCATCCGGGGAGCTGTTTTTT. Translated, it gives CASSLKRREASGELFF.

The chain combines TRBV20-1 with TRBJ2-1; 15 bases fit TRBD2. CDR1 is DFQATT and CDR2 is SNEGSKA in the germline V gene (reference sequence). The CDR3 has 15 amino acids. V lost 3 bases and J lost 10; bases outside the gene matches: 7. CDR3 region: CSARTTGTSGREQFF. CDR3 nucleotides: TGCAGTGCTAGGACCACCGGGACTAGCGGGAGGGAGCAGTTCTTC.

This chain joins TRBV7-2 and TRBJ2-3; no clear D gene. V was pared by 5 bases and J by 0 bases, with 15 bases between. The length of the CDR3 is 16 residues. CDR1 and CDR2 from the germline V gene are SGHTA and FQGNSA. The CDR3 loop is CASSPGLETSTDTQYF. In DNA form, the CDR3 reads TGTGCCAGCAGCCCCGGATTGGAGACCAGCACAGATACGCAGTATTTT.